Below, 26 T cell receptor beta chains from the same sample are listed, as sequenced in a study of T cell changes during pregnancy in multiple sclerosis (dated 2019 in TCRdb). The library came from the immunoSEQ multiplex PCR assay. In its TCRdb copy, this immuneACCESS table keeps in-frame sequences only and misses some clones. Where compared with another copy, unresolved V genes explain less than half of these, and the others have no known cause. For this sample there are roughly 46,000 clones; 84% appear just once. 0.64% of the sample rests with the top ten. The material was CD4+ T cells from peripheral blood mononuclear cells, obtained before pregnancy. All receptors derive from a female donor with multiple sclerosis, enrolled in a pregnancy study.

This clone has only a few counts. The CDR3 spells CASSLDPLNQPQHF. The CDR3, as DNA: TGTGCCAGCAGCTTAGATCCCCTCAATCAGCCCCAGCATTTT. V usage is TRBV11-2 and J usage is TRBJ1-5, with D unclear. The CDR3 contains 14 residues. V was pared by 0 bases and J by 3 bases, with 6 bases between. CDR1 and CDR2 (germline): SGHAT, FQNNGV.

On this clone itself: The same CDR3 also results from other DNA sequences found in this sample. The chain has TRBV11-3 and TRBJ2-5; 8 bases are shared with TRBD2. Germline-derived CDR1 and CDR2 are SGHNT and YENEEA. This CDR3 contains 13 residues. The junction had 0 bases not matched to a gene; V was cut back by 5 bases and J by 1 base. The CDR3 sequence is CASSRGGQETQYF. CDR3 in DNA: TGTGCCAGCAGCCGGGGGGGCCAAGAGACCCAGTACTTC. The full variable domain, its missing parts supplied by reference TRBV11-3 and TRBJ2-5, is EAGVVQSPRYKIIEKKQPVAFWCNPISGHNTLYWYLQNLGQGPELLIRYENEEAVDDSQLPKDRFSAERLKGVDSTLKIQPAELGDSAVYLCASSRGGQETQYFGPGTRLLVL.

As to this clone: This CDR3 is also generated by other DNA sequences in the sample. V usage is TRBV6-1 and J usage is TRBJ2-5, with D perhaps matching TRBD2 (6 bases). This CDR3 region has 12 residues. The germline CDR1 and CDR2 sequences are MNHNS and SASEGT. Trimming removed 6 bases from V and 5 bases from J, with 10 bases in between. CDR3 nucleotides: TGTGCCAGCAGAGGGACTTCGGAGACCCAGTACTTC. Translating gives CASRGTSETQYF.

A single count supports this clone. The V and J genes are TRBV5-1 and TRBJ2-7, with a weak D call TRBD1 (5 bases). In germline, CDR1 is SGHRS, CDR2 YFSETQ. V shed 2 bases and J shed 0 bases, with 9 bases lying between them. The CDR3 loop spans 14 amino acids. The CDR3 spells CASSFTGSSYEQYF. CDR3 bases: TGCGCCAGCAGCTTTACAGGTAGCTCCTACGAGCAGTACTTC.

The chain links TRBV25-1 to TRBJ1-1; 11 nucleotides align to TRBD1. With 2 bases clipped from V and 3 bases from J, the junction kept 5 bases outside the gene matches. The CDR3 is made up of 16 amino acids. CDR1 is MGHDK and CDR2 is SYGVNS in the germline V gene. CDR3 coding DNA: TGTGCCAGCAGTGAAGGGGGGACAGGGGGTGACACTGAAGCTTTCTTT. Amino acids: CASSEGGTGGDTEAFF.

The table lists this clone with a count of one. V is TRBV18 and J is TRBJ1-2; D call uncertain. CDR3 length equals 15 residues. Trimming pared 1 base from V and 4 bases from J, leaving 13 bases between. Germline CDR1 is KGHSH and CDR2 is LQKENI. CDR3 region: CASSPQEVEGYGYTF. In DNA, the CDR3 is TGTGCCAGCTCACCACAGGAGGTTGAGGGCTATGGCTACACCTTC.

The chain's CDR3 is CASSTEGLAGASDTQYF. Here the CDR3 DNA reads TGTGCCAGCAGCACCGAAGGACTAGCGGGGGCCTCAGATACGCAGTATTTT. The rearrangement links TRBV7-2 to TRBJ2-3; 13 positions agree with TRBD2. V dropped 5 bases and J dropped 4; count of bases not matched to a gene: 9. In germline, CDR1 is SGHTA, CDR2 FQGNSA. The CDR3 totals 17 residues.

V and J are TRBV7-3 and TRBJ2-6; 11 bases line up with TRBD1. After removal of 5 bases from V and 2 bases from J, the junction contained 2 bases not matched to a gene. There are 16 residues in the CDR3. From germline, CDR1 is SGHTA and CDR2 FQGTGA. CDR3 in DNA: TGTGCCAGCAGCCAGGGACAGGGGGCTGGGGCCAACGTCCTGACTTTC. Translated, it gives CASSQGQGAGANVLTF. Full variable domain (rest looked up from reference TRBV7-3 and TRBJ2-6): GAGVSQTPSNKVTEKGKYVELRCDPISGHTALYWYRQSLGQGPEFLIYFQGTGAADDSGLPNDRFFAVRPEGSVSTLKIQRTERGDSAVYLCASSQGQGAGANVLTFGAGSRLTVL.

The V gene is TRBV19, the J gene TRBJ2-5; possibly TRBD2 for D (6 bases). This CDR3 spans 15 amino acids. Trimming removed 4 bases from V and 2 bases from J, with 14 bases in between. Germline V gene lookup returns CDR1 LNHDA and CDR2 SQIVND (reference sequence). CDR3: CASSTRWGEQETQYF. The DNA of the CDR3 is TGTGCCAGTAGTACTCGGTGGGGGGAACAAGAGACCCAGTACTTC. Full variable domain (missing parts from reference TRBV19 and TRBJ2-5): DGGITQSPKYLFRKEGQNVTLSCEQNLNHDAMYWYRQDPGQGLRLIYYSQIVNDFQKGDIAEGYSVSREKKESFPLTVTSAQKNPTAFYLCASSTRWGEQETQYFGPGTRLLVL.

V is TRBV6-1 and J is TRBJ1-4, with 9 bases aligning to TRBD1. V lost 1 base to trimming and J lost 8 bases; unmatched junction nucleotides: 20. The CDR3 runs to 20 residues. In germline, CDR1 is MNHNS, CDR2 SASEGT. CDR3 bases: TGTGCCAGCAGTGAAGGTGGGGCGTCCCGGGACAGGGTAATCTGGGAAAAACTGTTTTTT. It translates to CASSEGGASRDRVIWEKLFF.

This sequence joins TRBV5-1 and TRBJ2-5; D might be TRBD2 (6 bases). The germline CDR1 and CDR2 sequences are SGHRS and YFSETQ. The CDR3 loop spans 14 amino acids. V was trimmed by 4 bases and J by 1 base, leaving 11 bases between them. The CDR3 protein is CASSLGTSQETQYF. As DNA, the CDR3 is TGCGCCAGCAGCCTCGGGACTTCCCAAGAGACCCAGTACTTC.

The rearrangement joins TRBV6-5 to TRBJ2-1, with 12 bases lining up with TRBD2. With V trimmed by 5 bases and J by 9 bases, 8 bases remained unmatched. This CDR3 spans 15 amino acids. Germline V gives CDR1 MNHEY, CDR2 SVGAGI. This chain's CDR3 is CASSKTSGSTGEQFF. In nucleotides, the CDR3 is TGTGCCAGCAGTAAGACTAGCGGGAGTACGGGTGAGCAGTTCTTC.

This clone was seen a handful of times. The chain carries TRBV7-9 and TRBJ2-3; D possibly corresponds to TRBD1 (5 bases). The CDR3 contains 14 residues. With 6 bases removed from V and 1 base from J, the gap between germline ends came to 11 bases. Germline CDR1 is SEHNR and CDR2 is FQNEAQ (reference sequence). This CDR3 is CASSTLQGTDTQYF. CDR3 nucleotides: TGTGCCAGCAGTACACTACAGGGCACAGATACGCAGTATTTT.

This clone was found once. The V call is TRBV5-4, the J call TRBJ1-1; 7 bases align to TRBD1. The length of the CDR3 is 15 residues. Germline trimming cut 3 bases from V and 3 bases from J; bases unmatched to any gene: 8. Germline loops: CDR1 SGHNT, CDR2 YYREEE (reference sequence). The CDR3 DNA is TGTGCCAGCAGCTCTCCAGGGGGTGCCGACACTGAAGCTTTCTTT. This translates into CASSSPGGADTEAFF.

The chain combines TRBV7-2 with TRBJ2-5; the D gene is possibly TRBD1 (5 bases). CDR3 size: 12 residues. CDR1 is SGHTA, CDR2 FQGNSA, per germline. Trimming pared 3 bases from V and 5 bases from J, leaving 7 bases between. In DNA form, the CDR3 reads TGTGCCAGCAGCTTGACAGAGGAGACCCAGTACTTC. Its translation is CASSLTEETQYF.

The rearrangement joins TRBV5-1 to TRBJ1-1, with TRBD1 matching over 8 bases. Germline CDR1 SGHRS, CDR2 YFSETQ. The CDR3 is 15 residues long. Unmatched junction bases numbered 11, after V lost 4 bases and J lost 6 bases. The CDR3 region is CASSGRTGRFSEAFF. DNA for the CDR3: TGCGCCAGCAGCGGTAGGACAGGGCGGTTTTCTGAAGCTTTCTTT.

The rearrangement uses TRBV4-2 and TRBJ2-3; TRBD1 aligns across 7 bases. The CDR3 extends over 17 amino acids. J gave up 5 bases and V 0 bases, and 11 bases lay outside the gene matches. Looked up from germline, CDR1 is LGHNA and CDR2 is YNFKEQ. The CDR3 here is CASSQDGQGGAGDTQYF. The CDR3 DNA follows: TGTGCCAGCAGCCAAGATGGGCAAGGGGGCGCGGGAGATACGCAGTATTTT.

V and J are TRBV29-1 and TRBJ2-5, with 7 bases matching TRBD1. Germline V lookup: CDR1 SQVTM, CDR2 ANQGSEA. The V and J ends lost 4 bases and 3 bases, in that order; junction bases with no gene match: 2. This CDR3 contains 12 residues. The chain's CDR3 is CSVGQGKETQYF. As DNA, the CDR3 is TGCAGCGTTGGACAGGGCAAAGAGACCCAGTACTTC. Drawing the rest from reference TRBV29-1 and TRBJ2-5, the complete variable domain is SAVISQKPSRDICQRGTSLTIQCQVDSQVTMMFWYRQQPGQSLTLIATANQGSEATYESGFVIDKFPISRPNLTFSTLTVSNMSPEDSSIYLCSVGQGKETQYFGPGTRLLVL.

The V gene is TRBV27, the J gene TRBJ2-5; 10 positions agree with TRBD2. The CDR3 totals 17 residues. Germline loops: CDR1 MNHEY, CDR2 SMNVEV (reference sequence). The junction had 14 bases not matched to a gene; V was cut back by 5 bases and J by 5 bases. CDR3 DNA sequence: TGTGCCAGCAGTGCTAGCGGGAGCACTAAATCGACGGAGACCCAGTACTTC. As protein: CASSASGSTKSTETQYF.

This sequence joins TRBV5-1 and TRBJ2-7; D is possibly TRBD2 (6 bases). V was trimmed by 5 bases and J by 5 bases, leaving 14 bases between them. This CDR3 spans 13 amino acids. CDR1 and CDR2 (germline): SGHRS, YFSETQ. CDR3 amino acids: CASRSREFDEQYF. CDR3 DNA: TGCGCCAGCAGGAGCCGGGAGTTCGACGAGCAGTACTTC.

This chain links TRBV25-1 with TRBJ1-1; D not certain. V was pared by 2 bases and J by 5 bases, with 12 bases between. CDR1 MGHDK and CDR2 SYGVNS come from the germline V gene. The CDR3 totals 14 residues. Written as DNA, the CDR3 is TGTGCCAGCAGTGAACCCGGGATAGTAACTGAAGCTTTCTTT. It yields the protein CASSEPGIVTEAFF.

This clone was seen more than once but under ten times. The CDR3 region has the DNA TGTGCCAGCAGCCCCGGGTCGGAGTGGGAGACCCAGTACTTC. Protein sequence: CASSPGSEWETQYF. The chain combines TRBV5-8 with TRBJ2-5, with no clear D. This CDR3 is 14 amino acids long. Germline V CDR1 and CDR2: SGHTS, YDEGEE. V lost 4 bases and J lost 5, with 15 bases in between.

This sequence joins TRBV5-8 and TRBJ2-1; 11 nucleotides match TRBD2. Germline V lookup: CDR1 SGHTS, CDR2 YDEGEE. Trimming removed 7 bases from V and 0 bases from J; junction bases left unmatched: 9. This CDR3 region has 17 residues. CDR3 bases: TGTGCCAGCCGAGGGACTAGCGGTAGCTTCTCCTACAATGAGCAGTTCTTC. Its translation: CASRGTSGSFSYNEQFF.

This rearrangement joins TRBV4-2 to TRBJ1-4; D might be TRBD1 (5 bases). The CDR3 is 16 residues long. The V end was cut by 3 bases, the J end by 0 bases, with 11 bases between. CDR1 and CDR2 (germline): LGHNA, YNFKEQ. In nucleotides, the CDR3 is TGTGCCAGCAGCCAGCTCGACAGTGCAACTAATGAAAAACTGTTTTTT. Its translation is CASSQLDSATNEKLFF.

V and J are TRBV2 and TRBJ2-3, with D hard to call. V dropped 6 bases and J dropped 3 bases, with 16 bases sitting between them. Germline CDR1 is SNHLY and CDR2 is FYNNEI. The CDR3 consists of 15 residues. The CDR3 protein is CASRVEELSTDTQYF. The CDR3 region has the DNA TGTGCCAGCAGAGTCGAGGAGTTGTCAACAGATACGCAGTATTTT.

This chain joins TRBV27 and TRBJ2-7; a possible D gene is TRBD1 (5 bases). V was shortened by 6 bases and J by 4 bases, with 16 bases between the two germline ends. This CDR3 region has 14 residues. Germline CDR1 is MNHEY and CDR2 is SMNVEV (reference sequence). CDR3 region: CASRPGRVLYEQYF. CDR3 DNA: TGTGCCAGCAGACCGGGCAGGGTCTTGTACGAGCAGTACTTC.